The 30 T cell receptor beta chains reported below all come from one sample, sequenced in a study of STAT5B mutations in CD4+ large granular lymphocyte leukemia. Profiled with immunoSEQ multiplex PCR; TCRdb holds only in-frame clones, not every one. The table shows some 51,000 clones, with about 80% occurring only once. The sequenced material came from CD4+ T cells from blood buffy coats. These receptors were obtained from a human donor in good health.

The chain joins TRBV11-3 to TRBJ2-1; 7 nucleotides align to TRBD2. The trim removed 3 bases at V and 6 bases at J, leaving 14 bases unmatched. This CDR3 is built from 17 residues. Germline V lookup: CDR1 SGHNT, CDR2 YENEEA. CDR3 region: CASSFRSGAQRPNEQFF. CDR3 sequence (DNA): TGTGCCAGCAGCTTTCGGAGCGGGGCCCAAAGGCCCAATGAGCAGTTCTTC.

The chain carries TRBV11-3 and TRBJ1-2, with 7 bases that match TRBD1. The CDR3 length is 17 residues. Germline V gene data show CDR1 as SGHNT and CDR2 as YENEEA. The junction had 10 bases not matched to a gene; V was cut back by 3 bases and J by 0 bases. The CDR3 loop is CASSFERGGATNYGYTF. In DNA form, the CDR3 reads TGTGCCAGCAGCTTCGAGAGAGGGGGCGCGACTAACTATGGCTACACCTTC.

V and J are TRBV29-1 and TRBJ2-3, with D tentatively TRBD2 (6 bases). The CDR3 has 15 amino acids. The germline gives CDR1 SQVTM, CDR2 ANQGSEA. V was clipped by 0 bases and J by 1 base, with 11 bases between them. The CDR3 spells CSVEDRVAGTDTQYF. The CDR3 DNA sequence: TGCAGCGTTGAAGATAGGGTAGCGGGCACAGATACGCAGTATTTT.

The chain joins TRBV7-9 to TRBJ1-5; D is unclear. The germline V and J ends were trimmed by 1 base and 2 bases, with 12 bases remaining between them. The CDR3 loop spans 16 amino acids. Germline assignment: CDR1 SEHNR and CDR2 FQNEAQ (reference sequence). CDR3 sequence reads: CASSLGLHGGNQPQHF. DNA of the CDR3: TGTGCCAGCAGCTTAGGGCTTCATGGGGGCAATCAGCCCCAGCATTTT.

The chain uses TRBV30 and TRBJ1-4; weak D call: TRBD1 (5 bases). The CDR3 runs 12 residues. Germline loops: CDR1 GTSNPN, CDR2 SVGIG (reference sequence). V lost 0 bases and J 8 bases, leaving 7 bases between the germline ends. The CDR3 bases are TGTGCCTGGAGTGTCCAGGGAGAAAAACTGTTTTTT. It yields the protein CAWSVQGEKLFF.

The chain employs TRBV20-1 and TRBJ2-1; D gene unclear. Germline CDR1 is DFQATT and CDR2 is SNEGSKA (reference sequence). CDR3 length equals 11 residues. Trimming took 4 bases from V and 9 from J, leaving 10 bases between them. The CDR3, as DNA: TGCAGTGCTAATCTAGTTGGTGAGCAGTTCTTC. It yields the protein CSANLVGEQFF.

V and J are TRBV7-6 and TRBJ2-3, with 15 bases identical to TRBD2. V lost 5 bases and J lost 3; bases outside the gene matches: 9. The germline gives CDR1 SGHVS, CDR2 FNYEAQ. This CDR3 region has 18 residues. The CDR3 DNA reads as TGTGCCAGCAGCACACCGGGACTAGCGGGGGGTGGTACAGATACGCAGTATTTT. Its translation is CASSTPGLAGGGTDTQYF.

The genes are TRBV6-6 and TRBJ2-3; perhaps D is TRBD1 or TRBD2 (5 bases each). Trimming pared 6 bases from V and 1 base from J, leaving 17 bases between. The CDR3 totals 16 residues. Germline CDR1 reads MNHNY; CDR2 reads SVGAGI (reference sequence). CDR3 sequence (DNA): TGTGCCAGCAGCGCCGGGGCCGGGCGGGGCACAGATACGCAGTATTTT. Its translation is CASSAGAGRGTDTQYF.

The CDR3 sequence: CSVRRTENYGYTF. DNA of the CDR3: TGCAGCGTCCGCCGGACGGAGAACTATGGCTACACCTTC. V and J are TRBV29-1 and TRBJ1-2; D call uncertain. The germline gives CDR1 SQVTM, CDR2 ANQGSEA. There are 13 residues in the CDR3. V lost 6 bases and J 2 bases, leaving 13 bases between the germline ends.

The CDR3 DNA reads as TGCAGCGTTGACCGGGAAACTAACTATGGCTACACCTTC. Amino acids: CSVDRETNYGYTF. The chain couples TRBV29-1 to TRBJ1-2; D uncertain. The V end was cut by 3 bases, the J end by 0 bases, with 8 bases between. The CDR3 totals 13 residues. CDR1 and CDR2 from the germline V gene are SQVTM and ANQGSEA.

This clone was seen only once. The gene calls are TRBV5-1 and TRBJ2-5, with TRBD1 identical over 9 bases. V shed 4 bases, J shed 2 bases, and the junction held 6 bases outside the gene matches. The CDR3 is 15 amino acids. CDR1 SGHRS and CDR2 YFSETQ come from the germline V gene. The CDR3 region is CASSPQGARQETQYF. CDR3 sequence (DNA): TGCGCCAGCAGCCCACAGGGGGCTCGTCAAGAGACCCAGTACTTC. The whole variable domain, filled in from reference TRBV5-1 and TRBJ2-5, reads KAGVTQTPRYLIKTRGQQVTLSCSPISGHRSVSWYQQTPGQGLQFLFEYFSETQRNKGNFPGRFSGRQFSNSRSEMNVSTLELGDSALYLCASSPQGARQETQYFGPGTRLLVL.

This clone was observed a handful of times. This chain uses TRBV5-5 with TRBJ1-3; D gene ambiguous. The CDR3 covers 13 residues. Per the germline V gene, CDR1 is SGHKS and CDR2 is YYEKEE (reference sequence). Trimming took off 0 bases at V and 2 bases at J, with 3 bases between the two ends. Here the CDR3 reads CASSLETGNTIYF. CDR3 nucleotide sequence: TGTGCCAGCAGCTTGGAGACTGGAAACACCATATATTTT.

This clone was counted a single time. This chain uses TRBV5-6 with TRBJ1-5; D possibly corresponds to TRBD1 (6 bases). Germline CDR1 and CDR2: SGHDT and YYEEEE. Trimming stripped 4 bases from V and 7 bases from J, with 21 bases between. The CDR3 runs 16 residues. The CDR3 sequence is CASSRRGPTSGQPQHF. The CDR3 coding sequence is TGTGCCAGCAGCCGCAGGGGTCCCACAAGTGGGCAGCCCCAGCATTTT.

This chain joins TRBV4-1 and TRBJ2-2; TRBD1 agrees at 9 bases. Germline V gives CDR1 MGHRA, CDR2 YSYEKL. V was clipped by 4 bases and J by 1 base; unmatched bases: 1. This CDR3 comprises 15 residues. CDR3 sequence: CASSPGQGNTGELFF. The CDR3 coding sequence is TGCGCCAGCAGCCCGGGACAGGGGAACACCGGGGAGCTGTTTTTT.

Only a few counts were recorded for this clone. The rearrangement joins TRBV5-5 to TRBJ1-5, with 7 bases lining up with TRBD1. Trimming took 4 bases from V and 6 from J; bases not matched to a gene: 13. This CDR3 is built from 16 residues. Germline CDR1 SGHKS, CDR2 YYEKEE (reference sequence). The CDR3 DNA follows: TGTGCCAGCAGCCCAATCGCGACAGGGAGAGGTCAGCCCCAGCATTTT. As protein: CASSPIATGRGQPQHF.

J is TRBJ2-1 and V is TRBV2, with a weak D call TRBD2 (6 bases). Trimming shortened V by 8 bases and J by 6 bases, and 26 bases separated the two germline ends. Germline lookup yields CDR1 SNHLY and CDR2 FYNNEI. This CDR3 is 17 amino acids long. CDR3 coding DNA: TGTGCCAGCCTCCGGGACTTGACCGCCAGCCAGGGCAATGAGCAGTTCTTC. Its translation is CASLRDLTASQGNEQFF.

V and J are TRBV29-1 and TRBJ2-5, with 9 positions matching TRBD2. Germline CDR1 and CDR2: SQVTM and ANQGSEA. The CDR3 spans 13 residues. V was pared by 7 bases and J by 11 bases, with 14 bases of the junction left unmatched. This CDR3 is CSAGSGSLWEQYF. Here the CDR3 DNA reads TGCAGCGCGGGTAGCGGGAGTTTGTGGGAGCAGTACTTC.

The J gene is TRBJ2-5, the V gene TRBV7-7; D is uncertain. Looked up from germline, CDR1 is SSHAT and CDR2 is FNYEAQ (reference sequence). Trimming removed 1 base from V and 5 bases from J, with 5 bases in between. CDR3 length equals 12 residues. The CDR3 nucleotides are TGTGCCAGCAGCTTAGTGGGGGAGACCCAGTACTTC. Amino acids: CASSLVGETQYF.

This chain joins TRBV10-2 and TRBJ2-7; the D gene is possibly TRBD2 (5 bases). Germline CDR1 reads WSHSY; CDR2 reads SAAADI. The CDR3 runs to 13 residues. Trimming removed 6 bases at V and 2 bases at J, with 11 bases between. CDR3 nucleotides: TGCGCCAGCAGCCCCGGGGTGACCTACGAGCAGTACTTC. Its translation: CASSPGVTYEQYF.

This clone was seen a handful of times. The chain has TRBV15 and TRBJ1-1, with D possibly matching TRBD1 (6 bases). The CDR3 covers 13 residues. Per the germline V gene, CDR1 is LNHNV and CDR2 is YYDKDF (reference sequence). Trimming cost V 5 bases and J 4 bases, with 11 bases left between them. This CDR3 reads CATSAGHLTEAFF. The DNA for the CDR3 is TGTGCCACCAGCGCGGGACATCTCACTGAAGCTTTCTTT. The full variable domain, rest sourced from reference TRBV15 and TRBJ1-1, is DAMVIQNPRYQVTQFGKPVTLSCSQTLNHNVMYWYQQKSSQAPKLLFHYYDKDFNNEADTPDNFQSRRPNTSFCFLDIRSPGLGDTAMYLCATSAGHLTEAFFGQGTRLTVV.

The chain couples TRBV30 to TRBJ1-4; no reliable D call. V gave up 5 bases and J gave up 5 bases, with 12 bases separating them. Germline V gene data show CDR1 as GTSNPN and CDR2 as SVGIG (reference sequence). This CDR3 has 13 amino acids. The CDR3 bases are TGTGCCTGGGAGGCTAGGAGGAATGAAAAACTGTTTTTT. This sequence encodes CAWEARRNEKLFF.

The genes are TRBV30 and TRBJ2-7; no definite D call. Germline CDR1 and CDR2: GTSNPN and SVGIG (reference sequence). Trimming cost V 6 bases and J 2 bases, with 17 bases left between them. This CDR3 comprises 14 residues. CDR3 DNA: TGTGCCTGTACACCCCCCGGGCATCCCTACGAGCAGTACTTC. The encoded protein is CACTPPGHPYEQYF.

A few counts support this clone. V is TRBV19 and J is TRBJ1-2; 7 nucleotides agree with TRBD1. CDR1 is LNHDA and CDR2 is SQIVND in the germline V gene (reference sequence). CDR3 length: 14 amino acids. Trimming at V came to 0 bases and at J to 2 bases, leaving 0 bases not matched to a gene. The CDR3 reads CASSIETGNYGYTF. The CDR3 DNA is TGTGCCAGTAGTATAGAGACAGGGAACTATGGCTACACCTTC.

J is TRBJ2-5 and V is TRBV15, with D possibly being TRBD2 (6 bases). V was clipped by 0 bases and J by 5 bases, with 19 bases between them. The CDR3 runs to 17 residues. The germline gives CDR1 LNHNV, CDR2 YYDKDF (reference sequence). CDR3 DNA sequence: TGTGCCACCAGCAGAGATGGAGGGCCGGGCGGGGTTGAGACCCAGTACTTC. This gives the protein CATSRDGGPGGVETQYF. The full variable domain, in which reference TRBV15 and TRBJ2-5 provide the parts outside the CDR3, is DAMVIQNPRYQVTQFGKPVTLSCSQTLNHNVMYWYQQKSSQAPKLLFHYYDKDFNNEADTPDNFQSRRPNTSFCFLDIRSPGLGDTAMYLCATSRDGGPGGVETQYFGPGTRLLVL.

The V and J genes are TRBV18 and TRBJ1-2, with TRBD1 matching over 8 bases. V shed 4 bases and J 5 bases; nucleotides not matched to a gene: 12. Germline V gene data show CDR1 as KGHSH and CDR2 as LQKENI. The CDR3 sequence is 16 residues long. The CDR3 nucleotides read TGTGCCAGCTCACGGCCCGGGACAGGTAAAGCGTATGGCTACACCTTC. Its protein product is CASSRPGTGKAYGYTF.

This clone showed up just a few times. The V call is TRBV30, the J call TRBJ1-1, with D perhaps matching TRBD1 (5 bases). V lost 1 base and J 2 bases, leaving 8 bases between the germline ends. Germline lookup yields CDR1 GTSNPN and CDR2 SVGIG (reference sequence). The CDR3 spans 13 residues. The CDR3 region has the DNA TGTGCCTGGAGTGGACAGACCAACACTGAAGCTTTCTTT. Residues: CAWSGQTNTEAFF.

This chain joins TRBV19 and TRBJ2-1, with D unclear. Germline lookup yields CDR1 LNHDA and CDR2 SQIVND (reference sequence). This CDR3 spans 10 amino acids. The V end was cut by 7 bases, the J end by 2 bases, with 0 bases between. CDR3 DNA: TGTGCCAGTACCTACAATGAGCAGTTCTTC. Its translation is CASTYNEQFF.

The chain uses TRBV5-1 and TRBJ2-1, with 7 nucleotides matching TRBD2. J lost 5 bases, V lost 1 base, and 3 bases had no gene match. CDR1 is SGHRS, CDR2 YFSETQ, per germline. The CDR3 has 14 amino acids. CDR3 bases: TGCGCCAGCAGCTTGTCCCTAGCGGACAATGAGCAGTTCTTC. It yields the protein CASSLSLADNEQFF. Full variable domain (rest looked up from reference TRBV5-1 and TRBJ2-1): KAGVTQTPRYLIKTRGQQVTLSCSPISGHRSVSWYQQTPGQGLQFLFEYFSETQRNKGNFPGRFSGRQFSNSRSEMNVSTLELGDSALYLCASSLSLADNEQFFGPGTRLTVL.

The V and J genes are TRBV9 and TRBJ2-3, with D unclear. The V end lost 6 bases, the J end lost 2 bases, and 16 bases lay between the germline ends. CDR3 size: 15 residues. Germline V CDR1 and CDR2: SGDLS, YYNGEE. CDR3 DNA sequence: TGTGCCAGCACCCGTACACAAGACAACACAGATACGCAGTATTTT. This sequence encodes CASTRTQDNTDTQYF. The complete variable domain, with remaining parts taken from reference TRBV9 and TRBJ2-3, reads DSGVTQTPKHLITATGQRVTLRCSPRSGDLSVYWYQQSLDQGLQFLIQYYNGEERAKGNILERFSAQQFPDLHSELNLSSLELGDSALYFCASTRTQDNTDTQYFGPGTRLTVL.

The chain employs TRBV7-5 and TRBJ1-5; the DNA was not compared with TRBD1, the D call given in the table. TRBV7-5 is labeled a pseudogene. The CDR3 has 15 residues. The CDR3 loop reads CVRSLAGQGIQPQHF. For the CDR3, the DNA is TGTGTCAGAAGCTTAGCGGGGCAGGGAATACAGCCCCAGCATTTT.